The source of this TCR beta chain is a study of blood T cell repertoires in COVID-19. At the level of the study: Specimens from acute and convalescent COVID-19 originated in the United States, Italy and Spain. PBMCs, B-cell-depleted T cells, or T cells provided the cDNA or gDNA that made up the material.

As originally analysed: Estimation of nucleated cell counts was performed using reference gene primer amplification. Data came from immunoSEQ multiplex PCR; TCRdb stores just in-frame clones and leaves some out. V, J and clone size reflect that table, while D and trimming were determined from the DNA. The table lists 110,000 to 150,000 clones, 80% to 90% of them singletons, with approximately 2.8% in the top ten. Trimming left V 1 base short and J 9 bases short, with 13 bases between. The length of the CDR3 is 15 residues. CDR1 is LNHDA and CDR2 is SQIVND in the germline V gene (reference sequence). This TCR was sampled from a woman between 55 and 75 years old with active COVID-19. Sequences were obtained from peripheral blood. The chain employs TRBV19 and TRBJ1-6; tentative D call: TRBD1 (6 bases). The CDR3 loop reads CASSIGQASASPLHF. Here the CDR3 DNA reads TGTGCCAGTAGTATAGGACAGGCATCGGCTTCACCCCTCCACTTT.